The sequence of this T cell receptor beta chain was determined in a study of CD4 T cells in relation to SARS-CoV-2 and coronaviruses. About the research overall: PBMCs were cultured with antigen for roughly 9 days before TCR beta sequencing.

Remarks on this clone: Its antigen is undetermined.

The V end was cut by 10 bases, the J end by 6 bases, with 22 bases between. CDR3 size: 15 residues. From germline, CDR1 is MNHEY and CDR2 SVGAGI. Clones were read by immunoSEQ multiplex PCR, and TCRdb kept only the in-frame ones, dropping some. This table holds about 40,000 clones, 70% to 85% found once. Study-level points and caveats: Memory recall responses, not primary responses primed in culture, are what the assay detects.

The clonotype was recovered from an adult with COVID-19. The chain couples TRBV6-5 to TRBJ2-1; D could derive from TRBD1 or TRBD2 (6 bases each). Sequencing used naive CD4+ T cells from PBMCs, cultured in vitro. Stated subset: naive CD4+ T cells isolated by negative enrichment. CDR3 sequence (DNA): TGTGCCACCCGGAGGGGGTGGCGGCTAGCCAATGAGCAGTTCTTC. Its translation is CATRRGWRLANEQFF.